The entry that follows covers one T cell receptor beta chain sequence. How the authors handled the data: Quantification of nucleated cells was approximated via reference gene primer amplification. The assay was immunoSEQ multiplex PCR, and TCRdb's table has in-frame clones only and misses some. Clonal size and the V and J genes are those of that table, whereas D and trimming came from the DNA. The data show tens of thousands of clones, about 85% seen once. During active infection, Seattle patients enrolled and were then monitored through disease. The sample is drawn from a study of blood T cell repertoires in COVID-19. Turning to the study itself: Samples of COVID-19 (acute and convalescent) were obtained from the United States, Italy and Spain. PBMCs, B-cell-depleted T cells, or T cells provided the cDNA or gDNA that made up the material.

The V segment lost 3 bases and the J segment 6 bases; nucleotides outside the gene matches: 4. Germline V gives CDR1 KGHSY, CDR2 FQNENV. The CDR3 is 15 amino acids. The sequencing sample was made of peripheral blood. This receptor was taken from a man aged 55 to 70 with COVID-19, enrolled during active disease. This chain connects TRBV16 to TRBJ1-6; TRBD1 aligns across 8 bases. The CDR3 nucleotides read TGTGCCAGCAGCCATTTCGACAGGGGTAATTCACCCCTCCACTTT. Translated, it gives CASSHFDRGNSPLHF.